This TCR beta chain emerged from a study of beta chain features in type 1 diabetes. General study findings and limits: Because the template was cDNA, high-expressing cells might be over-represented. All four CD4+ subsets from Type 1 diabetes patients carried moderately but significantly shorter TCRB CDR3s. Fewer insertions but more deletions were seen at VDJ junctions in type 1 diabetes patients. Although PCR might favor shorter templates, it would do so equally in patients and controls.

The entirety of the isolated RNA underwent reverse transcription, so expressed TCRB transcripts were sequenced. Clones were read by immunoSEQ multiplex PCR, and TCRdb kept only the in-frame ones, dropping some. Of over 600,000 clones listed, around 12% are singletons. This clone turned up a few times. Its antigen is still unknown. The CDR3 extends over 15 amino acids. With 0 bases removed from V and 3 bases from J, the gap between germline ends came to 9 bases. CDR1 is SGDLS, CDR2 YYNGEE, per germline. Purities over 95% were achieved in all sorted populations. The chain is built from TRBV9 and TRBJ2-2; D unclear. What was sequenced was naive CD4+ T cells from blood. The TCR originated in a man aged 25 to 40 with type 1 diabetes. The CDR3 nucleotides are TGTGCCAGCAGCGTAGGGCAAAGACACACCGGGGAGCTGTTTTTT. It encodes CASSVGQRHTGELFF.